What follows are 30 T cell receptor beta chains derived from one specimen sequenced in a study of tumor-infiltrating lymphocytes in oesophageal squamous cell carcinoma (dated by TCRdb to about 2016). Library preparation was by PCR. These reads were obtained on an Illumina HiSeq 2000. The raw public reads went through TCRdb reprocessing: fastp at Q25, MiXCR clone calling, in-frame beta chains kept. All rows with the same CDR3 protein become a single entry with the most common DNA and genes. In this sample the table shows over 10,000 distinct CDR3 sequences, around 53% of which occur a single time. The ten largest clones add up to approximately 46% of the sample. Sequencing was performed on esophageal tumor tissue. These receptors were taken from a female donor with esophageal squamous cell carcinoma.

This clonotype occurred many times. One junction end disagrees with the germline gene, perhaps due to a read error. This chain joins TRBV3-1 and TRBJ2-4; 8 bases are a match to TRBD1. This CDR3 is built from 14 residues. Germline-derived CDR1 and CDR2 are LGHDT and YNNKEL (reference sequence). The CDR3 nucleotides are TGTGCCAGCAGCCATGGACAGGGAAATTCACCCCTCCACTTC. Translation: CASSHGQGNSPLHF.

This chain joins TRBV7-9 and TRBJ1-4, with D uncertain. Germline assignment: CDR1 SEHNR and CDR2 FQNEAQ (reference sequence). Between the trimmed V and J ends, which lost 5 bases and 5 bases, there was a span of 12 bases. This CDR3 spans 14 amino acids. Written as DNA, the CDR3 is TGTGCCAGCAGCACGGGGTCGGGGAATGAAAAACTGTTTTTT. This gives the protein CASSTGSGNEKLFF.

This clonotype was seen at least ten times. V gene TRBV28 combines with J gene TRBJ2-3, with D possibly TRBD1 on 6 matching bases. CDR3 length equals 16 residues. CDR1 is MDHEN and CDR2 is SYDVKM in the germline V gene. V lost 3 bases, J lost 1 base, and 14 bases lay in between. The CDR3 sequence: CASSFQGSSGTDTQYF. As DNA, the CDR3 is TGTGCCAGCAGTTTCCAGGGGTCGTCTGGCACAGATACGCAGTATTTT.

This clonotype came up a few times. The J gene is TRBJ2-7, the V gene TRBV7-9; 7 nucleotides agree with TRBD2. The DNA matches TRBJ2-1 better at its end, which makes the J call doubtful. This CDR3 is built from 17 residues. Germline values: CDR1 SEHNR, CDR2 FQNEAQ (reference sequence). The CDR3 coding sequence is TGTGCCAGCAGCTCAACTCAACCGGGACTACCAAACAATGAGCAGTTCTTC. Translation: CASSSTQPGLPNNEQFF.

The chain recombines TRBV12-3 or TRBV12-4 with TRBJ2-1, with 9 bases lining up with TRBD2. V was clipped by 4 bases and J by 8 bases; unmatched bases: 12. CDR3 size: 16 residues. The CDR3: CASSSLIAGAGYEQFF. The CDR3 DNA reads as TGTGCCAGCAGTTCTCTCATAGCGGGAGCGGGATATGAGCAGTTCTTC.

This clonotype was detected a few times. The conserved phenylalanine or tryptophan normally closing the CDR3 is absent here, so this likely arose from a read error. The limits of the CDR3 on the DNA are not certain, so only TCRdb's listed CDR3 is given. Here the CDR3 reads CASSPDRGHGYTFGS. The chain recombines TRBV6-1 with TRBJ2-7; the tabulated D call, TRBD1, remains unverified against the DNA. The CDR3 length equals 15 residues, ends included. Looked up from germline, CDR1 is MNHNS and CDR2 is SASEGT.

Many counts were recorded for this clonotype. A much larger clone sits a single nucleotide away, making a read error possible. CDR3 in amino acids: CATKRTGTPYNEQYF. CDR3 nucleotides: TGTGCCACCAAAAGAACCGGGACCCCCTACAATGAGCAGTACTTC. The V gene is TRBV6-1, the J gene TRBJ2-7; possibly TRBD1 or TRBD2 for D (5 bases each). Germline CDR1 is MNHNS and CDR2 is SASEGT. There are 15 residues in the CDR3. V was trimmed by 10 bases and J by 7 bases, leaving 26 bases between them.

V gene TRBV7-6 combines with J gene TRBJ2-6; no reliable D call. The ends were cut back, 1 base at V and 1 base at J, with 5 bases in the middle. Germline loops: CDR1 SGHVS, CDR2 FNYEAQ. This CDR3 is 15 amino acids long. CDR3 amino acids: CASSLERSGANVLTF. The CDR3 DNA follows: TGTGCCAGCAGCTTAGAAAGATCTGGGGCCAACGTCCTGACTTTC.

The chain employs TRBV6-5 and TRBJ2-3, with 8 bases matching TRBD1. CDR1 MNHEY and CDR2 SVGAGI come from the germline V gene. The V segment lost 5 bases and the J segment 9 bases; nucleotides outside the gene matches: 7. The CDR3 length is 13 residues. As DNA, the CDR3 is TGTGCCAGCAGTGACGGACAGGGCTACACGCAGTATTTT. Protein sequence: CASSDGQGYTQYF.

This clonotype was picked up many times. This chain uses TRBV28 with TRBJ2-7; D is undetermined. V was shortened by 5 bases and J by 3 bases, with 5 bases between the two germline ends. CDR1 and CDR2 from the germline V gene are MDHEN and SYDVKM. This CDR3 has 11 residues. This CDR3 is CASSPHYEQYF. The CDR3 DNA reads TGTGCCAGCAGTCCACACTACGAGCAGTACTTC. The whole variable domain, remainder taken from reference TRBV28 and TRBJ2-7, is DVKVTQSSRYLVKRTGEKVFLECVQDMDHENMFWYRQDPGLGLRLIYFSYDVKMKEKGDIPEGYSVSREKKERFSLILESASTNQTSMYLCASSPHYEQYFGPGTRLTVT.

By share, this clonotype counts as medium-sized (0.01 to 0.1%). This sequence joins TRBV7-2 and TRBJ1-2; 9 bases are shared with TRBD1. The CDR3 totals 16 residues. The V and J ends lost 5 bases and 4 bases, in that order; junction bases with no gene match: 11. Looked up from germline, CDR1 is SGHTA and CDR2 is FQGNSA. Here the CDR3 reads CASSPSPTGGGYGYTF. The CDR3 nucleotides are TGTGCCAGCAGCCCCAGCCCGACAGGGGGTGGCTATGGCTACACCTTC.

For this clonotype: The junction and the germline gene differ at one end; a read error may be behind it. The chain is built from TRBV7-6 and TRBJ1-6, with no clear D. The CDR3 runs 16 residues. CDR1 and CDR2 from the germline V gene are SGHVS and FNYEAQ. The CDR3 DNA follows: TGTGCCAGCAGCTCTCATCTGGGTGCAAAGGGATACGACCAGTACTTT. As protein: CASSSHLGAKGYDQYF. Full variable domain (rest looked up from reference TRBV7-6 and TRBJ1-6): GAGVSQSPRYKVTKRGQDVALRCDPISGHVSLYWYRQALGQGPEFLTYFNYEAQQDKSGLPNDRFSAERPEGSISTLTIQRTEQRDSAMYRCASSSHLGAKGYDQYFGNGTRLTVT.

The rearrangement joins TRBV28 to TRBJ2-6, with D hard to call. The CDR3 is 16 amino acids. The V gene lost 3 bases and the J gene lost 5 bases, with 14 bases spanning the gap. CDR1 and CDR2 (germline): MDHEN, SYDVKM. This CDR3 reads CASSFGPSERANVLTF. CDR3 in DNA: TGTGCCAGCAGTTTCGGACCGTCAGAAAGGGCCAACGTCCTGACTTTC.

The chain links TRBV3-1 to TRBJ1-4; 8 bases fit TRBD1. Per germline, CDR1 LGHDT and CDR2 YNNKEL (reference sequence). This CDR3 region has 15 residues. With V trimmed by 1 base and J by 8 bases, 6 bases remained unmatched. CDR3 loop: CASSQAHRTGEKLFF. In DNA, the CDR3 is TGTGCCAGCAGCCAAGCCCACAGGACAGGGGAAAAACTGTTTTTT.

This clonotype was seen a handful of times. Compared with germline, one end of the junction differs, possibly owing to a read error. This chain links TRBV24-1 with TRBJ2-1; weak D call: TRBD2 (6 bases). Germline V gene lookup returns CDR1 KGHDR and CDR2 SFDVKD. The CDR3 totals 14 residues. In DNA form, the CDR3 reads TGTGCCACCAGTGACACCCGAAATCTGGGACTCCTCAACTTC. This codes for CATSDTRNLGLLNF.

V and J are TRBV7-4 and TRBJ2-1, with 7 positions matching TRBD1. TRBJ1-2 matches the DNA end more closely, so the J call is doubtful. Germline V lookup: CDR1 SGHVT, CDR2 SQSDAQ. The CDR3 extends over 12 amino acids. CDR3 amino acids: CASGRDSYGYTF. Here the CDR3 DNA reads TGTGCCAGCGGGAGGGACAGCTATGGCTACACCTTC.

The gene calls are TRBV24-1 and TRBJ1-2; D is uncertain. The ends were cut back, 1 base at V and 6 bases at J, with 2 bases in the middle. The CDR3 sequence is 11 residues long. In germline, CDR1 is KGHDR, CDR2 SFDVKD. The CDR3 here is CATSDFHGYTF. The CDR3 nucleotides are TGTGCCACCAGTGATTTTCATGGCTACACCTTC.

The rearrangement links TRBV7-6 to TRBJ2-1, with D perhaps matching TRBD2 (5 bases). With 5 bases removed from V and 0 bases from J, the gap between germline ends came to 11 bases. The CDR3 covers 15 residues. Germline CDR1 is SGHVS and CDR2 is FNYEAQ. The CDR3 DNA follows: TGTGCCAGCAGCGCCGGAGCGGACTCCTACAATGAGCAGTTCTTC. Protein sequence: CASSAGADSYNEQFF.

V gene TRBV7-8 combines with J gene TRBJ2-5, with 9 bases fitting TRBD1. The assigned J gene may be wrong: the sequence end matches TRBJ2-7 better. The CDR3 runs 18 residues. Looked up from germline, CDR1 is SGHVS and CDR2 is FQNEAQ. The CDR3 region has the DNA TGTGCCAGCAGCTTCGGAGCCTGGACAGGGGATTTAGGCGACGAGCAGTACTTC. As protein: CASSFGAWTGDLGDEQYF.

The rearrangement links TRBV7-8 to TRBJ2-1, with 11 bases fitting TRBD2. CDR1 and CDR2 (germline): SGHVS, FQNEAQ. This CDR3 spans 15 amino acids. Germline trimming cut 5 bases from V and 6 bases from J; bases unmatched to any gene: 6. The CDR3 bases are TGTGCCAGCAGCGAAGGACTAGCGGGTGTCAATGAGCAGTTCTTC. It encodes CASSEGLAGVNEQFF.

The V call is TRBV7-8, the J call TRBJ2-2; TRBD1 agrees at 8 bases. V shed 7 bases, J shed 8 bases, and the junction held 15 bases outside the gene matches. The CDR3 runs 16 residues. Per germline, CDR1 SGHVS and CDR2 FQNEAQ. CDR3 residues: CASTPRGQGLQGELFF. In nucleotides, the CDR3 is TGTGCCAGCACCCCGCGAGGACAGGGTTTACAAGGGGAGCTGTTTTTT.

The J gene is TRBJ2-3, the V gene TRBV11-3, with D possibly being TRBD1 (6 bases). The V gene lost 2 bases and the J gene lost 7 bases, with 10 bases spanning the gap. Looked up from germline, CDR1 is SGHNT and CDR2 is YENEEA. There are 13 residues in the CDR3. CDR3 nucleotides: TGTGCCAGCAGCTTATCCGGGACATATACGCAGTATTTT. This codes for CASSLSGTYTQYF.

The V and J genes are TRBV7-6 and TRBJ2-3; possible D gene TRBD2, 6 bases. CDR1 is SGHVS and CDR2 is FNYEAQ in the germline V gene. The CDR3 is made up of 12 amino acids. Trimming cost V 6 bases and J 5 bases, with 9 bases left between them. As DNA, the CDR3 is TGTGCCAGCAGTACGGGACTAGATACGCAGTATTTT. This gives the protein CASSTGLDTQYF.

The rearrangement joins TRBV7-9 to TRBJ2-1; 7 nucleotides agree with TRBD1. Per the germline V gene, CDR1 is SEHNR and CDR2 is FQNEAQ (reference sequence). Trimming cost V 4 bases and J 10 bases; bases outside gene matches: 19. This CDR3 is built from 17 residues. CDR3 in amino acids: CASSSGGGSAGSHEQFF. In DNA form, the CDR3 reads TGTGCCAGCAGCTCAGGGGGTGGCAGCGCAGGGTCCCACGAGCAGTTCTTC.

The rearrangement uses TRBV7-2 and TRBJ2-5, with D possibly being TRBD2 (5 bases). Germline-derived CDR1 and CDR2 are SGHTA and FQGNSA. CDR3 size: 15 residues. Deletions cut 5 bases from V and 11 bases from J, with 24 bases between. CDR3: CASSQRLYAGNEQYF. CDR3 DNA sequence: TGTGCCAGCAGCCAACGTTTATACGCCGGGAATGAGCAGTACTTC.

The chain recombines TRBV12-3 or TRBV12-4 with TRBJ2-5; D possibly corresponds to TRBD1 (6 bases). Trimming took off 1 base at V and 2 bases at J, with 17 bases between the two ends. This CDR3 contains 17 residues. CDR3 nucleotides: TGTGCCAGCAGTTTAGAGGTCGGGTTAGGGGGACAAGAGACCCAGTACTTC. Translation gives CASSLEVGLGGQETQYF.

This clonotype was recorded once. This CDR3 is missing its conserved last phenylalanine or tryptophan, likely due to a read error. It is unclear where the CDR3 begins or ends on the DNA, so no DNA is shown, and the CDR3 is as TCRdb lists it. This chain uses TRBV7-3 with TRBJ2-6; the table's D call of TRBD2 was not tested on the DNA. Germline loops: CDR1 SGHTA, CDR2 FQGTGA. Including both end residues, the CDR3 is 8 amino acids long. The chain's CDR3 is CASSPGLA.

V is TRBV7-6 and J is TRBJ2-2; D not resolved. The J call is doubtful: the DNA matches TRBJ1-3 better. Germline V gives CDR1 SGHVS, CDR2 FNYEAQ. CDR3 length: 15 residues. CDR3 sequence: CASSSRPAYGNTIYF. CDR3 nucleotides: TGTGCCAGCAGCTCCAGACCTGCTTATGGAAACACCATATATTTT.

In the case of this clonotype: At one boundary the junction diverges from the germline segment, which might be a read error. The chain combines TRBV12-5 with TRBJ2-5; tentatively, D is TRBD1 or TRBD2 (5 bases each). CDR1 and CDR2 from the germline V gene are LGHNT and FRNRAP. The CDR3 sequence is 14 residues long. CDR3 amino acids: CASAIGTTNSPLHF. CDR3 nucleotide sequence: TGTGCTAGTGCCATCGGGACCACCAATTCACCCCTCCACTTC. Complete variable domain (other parts from reference TRBV12-5 and TRBJ2-5): DARVTQTPRHKVTEMGQEVTMRCQPILGHNTVFWYRQTMMQGLELLAYFRNRAPLDDSGMPKDRFSAEMPDATLATLKIQPSEPRDSAVYFCASAIGTTNSPLHFGPGTRLLVL.

This chain uses TRBV12-3 or TRBV12-4 with TRBJ2-3; TRBD2 is a possible D gene (5 bases). The better agreement between TRBJ2-7 and the DNA end casts doubt on the J call. This CDR3 has 13 amino acids. CDR3 nucleotides: TGTGCCAGCAGTCGGGCCCGGAGGTACGAGCAGTACTTC. Encoded protein: CASSRARRYEQYF.